This record concerns one TCR beta chain sequence. Its antigen is not known. The sample is drawn from a study of cytomegalovirus exposure and HLA in healthy donors. Study-level findings and limits: In a later analysis, HLA-associated beta chains showed higher expansion and lower generation probabilities than comparable chains. Later analysis demonstrated an association between a missense DCLRE1C variant and TCR beta V- and J-gene trimming.

PCR employed 60 Vbeta and 13 Jbeta primers. Per the authors' pipeline: Later analysis identified 80 million to 85 million unique TCR beta chains, 10 million to 12 million shared. The method was immunoSEQ multiplex PCR; TCRdb's version includes in-frame clones alone and lacks a portion of them. For V, J and clone size, that table is used; D and trimming come from the DNA. The sample consists of 100,000 to 150,000 clones, 74% of them appearing once. Specimen: PBMCs. The receptor's source is a man aged 40-50 years in good health and CMV-seropositive.

Here the CDR3 reads CSVASTGYEQYF. In nucleotides, the CDR3 is TGCAGCGTGGCGTCAACAGGGTACGAGCAGTACTTC. The V gene is TRBV29-1, the J gene TRBJ2-7; D is perhaps TRBD1 (6 bases). V gave up 6 bases and J gave up 4 bases, with 13 bases separating them. The CDR3 is 12 residues long. Looked up from germline, CDR1 is SQVTM and CDR2 is ANQGSEA.